This T cell receptor beta chain was recovered during a study of T cells after yellow fever vaccination. Broader study findings: The booster response re-showed most primary clones: about 96% CD4, over 80% CD8. The study noted that FACS-sorted repertoires could contain abundant clonotypes contaminating from the bulk population.

MiXCR was run by TCRdb on the 5' RACE reads, yielding one entry per CDR3 protein. Among over 120,000 distinct CDR3 sequences listed, less than 8.5% were seen once. Germline CDR1 is DFQATT and CDR2 is SNEGSKA (reference sequence). Unmatched junction bases numbered 3, after V lost 1 base and J lost 4 bases. CDR3 length: 14 residues. In this sample, this clonotype turned up many times. Antigen specificity is unknown. Sample: CD4+ T cells sorted from PBMCs, taken 10 days after the yellow fever booster vaccination. This sequence was found in a man aged 30 to 45 who received the YFV17D yellow fever vaccine. This chain uses TRBV20-1 with TRBJ2-1; 8 nucleotides line up with TRBD2. The CDR3 loop is CSARATSVYNEQFF. The CDR3, as DNA: TGCAGTGCTAGAGCGACTAGCGTTTACAATGAGCAGTTCTTC.